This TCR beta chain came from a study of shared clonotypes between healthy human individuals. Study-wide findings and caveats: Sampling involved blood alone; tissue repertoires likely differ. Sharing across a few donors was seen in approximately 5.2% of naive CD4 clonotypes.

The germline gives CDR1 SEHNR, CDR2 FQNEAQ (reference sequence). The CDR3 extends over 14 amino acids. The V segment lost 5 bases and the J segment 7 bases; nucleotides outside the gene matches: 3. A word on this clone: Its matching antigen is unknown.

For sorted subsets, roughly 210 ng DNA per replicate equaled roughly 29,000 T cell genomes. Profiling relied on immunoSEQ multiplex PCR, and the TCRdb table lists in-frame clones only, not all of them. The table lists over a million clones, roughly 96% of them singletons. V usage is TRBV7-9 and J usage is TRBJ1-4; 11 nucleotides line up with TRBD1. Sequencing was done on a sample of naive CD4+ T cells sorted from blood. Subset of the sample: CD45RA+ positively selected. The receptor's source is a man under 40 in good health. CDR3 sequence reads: CASSPGTGGEKLFF. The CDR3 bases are TGTGCCAGCAGCCCCGGGACAGGGGGTGAAAAACTGTTTTTT.